These 20 T cell receptor beta chains were sequenced from one sample in a study of somatic mutations in cytotoxic T cells in rheumatoid arthritis. Measured with immunoSEQ multiplex PCR; TCRdb has only the in-frame clones, and not every one. The sample includes about 16,000 clones, 65% to 85% of them seen just once. The sequenced sample consisted of CD8+ T cells sorted from blood. Receptors were obtained from an adult with rheumatoid arthritis.

The chain joins TRBV7-3 to TRBJ2-6; 7 nucleotides match TRBD2. This CDR3 has 20 amino acids. J was trimmed by 2 bases and V by 2 bases; bases with no gene match: 15. The germline CDR1 and CDR2 sequences are SGHTA and FQGTGA. CDR3 coding DNA: TGTGCCAGCAGCTTACTCCCGGGGGGTACAGAAGAACCTGGGGCCAACGTCCTGACTTTC. It translates to CASSLLPGGTEEPGANVLTF.

The V and J genes are TRBV7-9 and TRBJ2-3, with TRBD1 identical over 7 bases. J gave up 3 bases and V 5 bases, and 11 bases lay outside the gene matches. CDR1 and CDR2 from the germline V gene are SEHNR and FQNEAQ (reference sequence). The CDR3 is 16 amino acids. As DNA, the CDR3 is TGTGCCAGCAGCCCACAACAGGGGTATGGGACAGATACGCAGTATTTT. It is translated as CASSPQQGYGTDTQYF.

The chain uses TRBV2 and TRBJ2-7; D is unclear. This CDR3 region has 11 residues. Trimming removed 5 bases at V and 0 bases at J, with 2 bases between. From germline, CDR1 is SNHLY and CDR2 FYNNEI. The CDR3 is CASSSSYEQYF. For the CDR3, the DNA is TGTGCCAGCAGTAGCTCCTACGAGCAGTACTTC. Together with reference TRBV2 and TRBJ2-7, the CDR3 gives the full variable domain: EPEVTQTPSHQVTQMGQEVILRCVPISNHLYFYWYRQILGQKVEFLVSFYNNEISEKSEIFDDQFSVERPDGSNFTLKIRSTKLEDSAMYFCASSSSYEQYFGPGTRLTVT.

This rearrangement joins TRBV6-4 to TRBJ2-2; 11 bases map to TRBD2. The CDR3 extends over 16 amino acids. Germline V gives CDR1 MRHNA, CDR2 SNTAGT. The junction had 9 bases not matched to a gene; V was cut back by 6 bases and J by 6 bases. This CDR3 is CASSPTSGGGSGELFF. The CDR3 coding sequence is TGTGCCAGCAGCCCTACTAGCGGGGGAGGATCCGGGGAGCTGTTTTTT.

For the CDR3, the DNA is TGTGCCAGCATCAGCTACGAGCAGTACTTC. Translating it yields CASISYEQYF. The chain joins TRBV2 to TRBJ2-7; D unclear. The CDR3 totals 10 residues. Trimming took off 7 bases at V and 3 bases at J, with 4 bases between the two ends. The germline gives CDR1 SNHLY, CDR2 FYNNEI.

The chain combines TRBV6-5 with TRBJ2-7; 7 bases align to TRBD2. Per the germline V gene, CDR1 is MNHEY and CDR2 is SVGAGI. The CDR3 covers 13 residues. Losses at the gene ends were 8 bases for V and 2 bases for J; bases not matched to a gene: 6. DNA of the CDR3: TGTGCCAGCGGCGACAGCGGGACCTACGAGCAGTACTTC. This encodes CASGDSGTYEQYF.

J is TRBJ2-3 and V is TRBV7-9; 7 bases agree with TRBD1. Looked up from germline, CDR1 is SEHNR and CDR2 is FQNEAQ (reference sequence). The CDR3 has 18 residues. J was trimmed by 2 bases and V by 2 bases; bases with no gene match: 13. The CDR3: CASSLLLDPGTDTDTQYF. In DNA, the CDR3 is TGTGCCAGCAGCTTACTCCTCGACCCCGGGACAGACACAGATACGCAGTATTTT.

The chain is built from TRBV9 and TRBJ2-1; TRBD2 matches at 9 bases. This CDR3 comprises 15 residues. The junction had 5 bases not matched to a gene; V was cut back by 3 bases and J by 4 bases. The germline CDR1 and CDR2 sequences are SGDLS and YYNGEE. CDR3 residues: CASSARGGSYNEQFF. The CDR3 DNA sequence: TGTGCCAGCAGCGCGCGGGGGGGCTCGTACAATGAGCAGTTCTTC. Full variable domain (missing parts from reference TRBV9 and TRBJ2-1): DSGVTQTPKHLITATGQRVTLRCSPRSGDLSVYWYQQSLDQGLQFLIQYYNGEERAKGNILERFSAQQFPDLHSELNLSSLELGDSALYFCASSARGGSYNEQFFGPGTRLTVL.

V and J are TRBV6-6 and TRBJ2-7, with no clear D. The CDR3 sequence is 13 residues long. The germline gives CDR1 MNHNY, CDR2 SVGAGI (reference sequence). The V end lost 1 base, the J end lost 3 bases, and 7 bases lay between the germline ends. The CDR3 reads CASSYFRGYEQYF. The CDR3 nucleotides read TGTGCCAGCAGTTACTTCAGAGGCTACGAGCAGTACTTC.

The V and J genes are TRBV2 and TRBJ2-3, with D possibly being TRBD2 (5 bases). Germline assignment: CDR1 SNHLY and CDR2 FYNNEI. V was clipped by 0 bases and J by 0 bases, with 7 bases between them. CDR3 length: 15 amino acids. The CDR3 DNA follows: TGTGCCAGCAGTGAAGCGCGGGCCAGCACAGATACGCAGTATTTT. Translating gives CASSEARASTDTQYF.

The V and J genes are TRBV27 and TRBJ1-1, with a possible D match to TRBD1 (6 bases). Germline-derived CDR1 and CDR2 are MNHEY and SMNVEV (reference sequence). V was trimmed by 2 bases and J by 5 bases, leaving 18 bases between them. The length of the CDR3 is 16 residues. CDR3 loop: CASSLQGKRGGTEAFF. As DNA, the CDR3 is TGTGCCAGCAGTTTACAAGGGAAGAGGGGGGGGACTGAAGCTTTCTTT.

V is TRBV6-5 and J is TRBJ1-1; 11 nucleotides line up with TRBD1. Trimming took 0 bases from V and 5 from J; bases not matched to a gene: 2. The CDR3 runs to 15 residues. CDR1 is MNHEY and CDR2 is SVGAGI in the germline V gene. CDR3 DNA sequence: TGTGCCAGCAGTTACTCGGACAGGGGGCGGACTGAAGCTTTCTTT. It is translated as CASSYSDRGRTEAFF.

J is TRBJ1-2 and V is TRBV6-1; D is ambiguous. This CDR3 spans 17 amino acids. V was shortened by 2 bases and J by 6 bases, with 22 bases between the two germline ends. Germline-derived CDR1 and CDR2 are MNHNS and SASEGT. This CDR3 is CASSESRGPRTLHGYTF. The CDR3 DNA reads as TGTGCCAGCAGTGAAAGTCGAGGGCCCAGGACCCTACATGGCTACACCTTC.

The J gene is TRBJ1-1, the V gene TRBV2, with 10 positions matching TRBD1. The CDR3 has 15 amino acids. CDR1 SNHLY and CDR2 FYNNEI come from the germline V gene. V lost 10 bases and J lost 3; bases outside the gene matches: 11. Here the CDR3 DNA reads TGTGCCACTCCCAGACAGGGGGCCATGTACACTGAAGCTTTCTTT. It codes for CATPRQGAMYTEAFF.

The chain links TRBV29-1 to TRBJ2-3; 7 bases align to TRBD2. The CDR3 runs to 14 residues. Germline loops: CDR1 SQVTM, CDR2 ANQGSEA. J lost 2 bases, V lost 4 bases, and 6 bases had no gene match. In DNA, the CDR3 is TGCAGCGTTGTAAGCGGGGACTTCACAGATACGCAGTATTTT. Translation gives CSVVSGDFTDTQYF.

V and J are TRBV7-3 and TRBJ2-5; D perhaps matches TRBD2 (7 bases). Germline CDR1 and CDR2: SGHTA and FQGTGA. CDR3 length equals 15 residues. V was pared by 5 bases and J by 5 bases, with 18 bases between. The CDR3 DNA is TGTGCCAGCAGCCCCTCGGGGGGCCGGTTGGAGACCCAGTACTTC. This sequence encodes CASSPSGGRLETQYF.

The chain combines TRBV29-1 with TRBJ2-3; D gene ambiguous. The V end lost 2 bases, the J end lost 0 bases, and 3 bases lay between the germline ends. The CDR3 has 12 residues. Germline values: CDR1 SQVTM, CDR2 ANQGSEA. The CDR3 coding sequence is TGCAGCGTTGAAAACAGCACAGATACGCAGTATTTT. The encoded protein is CSVENSTDTQYF.

The CDR3 reads CASSRDRVSEAFF. The CDR3 DNA reads as TGTGCCAGCAGTCGGGACAGGGTTTCTGAAGCTTTCTTT. The chain joins TRBV6-6 to TRBJ1-1; 9 bases match TRBD1. V shed 5 bases and J 6 bases; nucleotides not matched to a gene: 4. Germline V gives CDR1 MNHNY, CDR2 SVGAGI (reference sequence). This CDR3 spans 13 amino acids.

The V gene is TRBV30, the J gene TRBJ1-4; D unclear. This CDR3 has 11 amino acids. V lost 3 bases to trimming and J lost 8 bases, with 7 bases between them. The germline V gene has CDR1 GTSNPN and CDR2 SVGIG (reference sequence). The CDR3, as DNA: TGTGCCTGGAGCCTAGCCGAAAAACTGTTTTTT. Its translation: CAWSLAEKLFF.

The chain recombines TRBV6-5 with TRBJ2-3, with D unresolved. This CDR3 comprises 14 residues. The germline V gene has CDR1 MNHEY and CDR2 SVGAGI. Deletions cut 5 bases from V and 3 bases from J, with 12 bases between. CDR3 bases: TGTGCCAGCAGTCCTCACTCCAGGACAGATACGCAGTATTTT. It specifies CASSPHSRTDTQYF.